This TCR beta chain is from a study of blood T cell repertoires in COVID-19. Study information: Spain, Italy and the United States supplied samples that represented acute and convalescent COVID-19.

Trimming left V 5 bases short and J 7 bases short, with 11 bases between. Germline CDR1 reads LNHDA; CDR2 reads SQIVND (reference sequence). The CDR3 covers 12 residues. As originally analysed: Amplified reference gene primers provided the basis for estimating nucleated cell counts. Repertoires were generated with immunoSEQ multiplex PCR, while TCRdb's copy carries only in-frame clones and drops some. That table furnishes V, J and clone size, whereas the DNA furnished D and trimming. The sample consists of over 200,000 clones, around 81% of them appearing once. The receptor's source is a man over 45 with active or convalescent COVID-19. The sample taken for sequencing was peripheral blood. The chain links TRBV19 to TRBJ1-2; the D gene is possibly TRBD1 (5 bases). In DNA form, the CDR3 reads TGTGCCAGTAGTTTTGGGACTTCTGGCTACACCTTC. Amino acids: CASSFGTSGYTF.